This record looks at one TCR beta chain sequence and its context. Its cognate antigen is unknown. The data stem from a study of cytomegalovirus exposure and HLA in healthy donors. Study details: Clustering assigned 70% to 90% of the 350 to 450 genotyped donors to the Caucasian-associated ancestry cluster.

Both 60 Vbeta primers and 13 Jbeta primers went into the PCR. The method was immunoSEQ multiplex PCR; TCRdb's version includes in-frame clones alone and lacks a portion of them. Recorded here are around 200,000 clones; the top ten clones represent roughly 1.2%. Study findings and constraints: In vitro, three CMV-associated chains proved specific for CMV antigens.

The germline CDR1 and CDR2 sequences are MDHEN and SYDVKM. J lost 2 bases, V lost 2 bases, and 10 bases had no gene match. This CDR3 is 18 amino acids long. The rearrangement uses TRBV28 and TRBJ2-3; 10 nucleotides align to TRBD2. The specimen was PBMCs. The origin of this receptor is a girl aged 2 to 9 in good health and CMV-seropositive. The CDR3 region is CASSLDPSGRADTDTQYF. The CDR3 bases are TGTGCCAGCAGTTTAGATCCCAGCGGGAGGGCTGACACAGATACGCAGTATTTT.